This TCR beta chain was recovered during a study of cytomegalovirus exposure and HLA in healthy donors. Study-level background: About 179 million T cells yielded 90 million to 130 million unique TCR beta sequences in earlier analysis.

Broader study findings: In vitro checks showed that a few CMV-associated chains really do target CMV antigens.

The CDR3 is made up of 13 amino acids. The V segment lost 3 bases and the J segment 8 bases; nucleotides outside the gene matches: 1. CDR1 and CDR2 (germline): KGHSH, LQKENI. Comments on this clone: The antigen is undetermined.

PCR amplification relied on 60 Vbeta primers (plus 13 Jbeta primers). Sequencing used immunoSEQ multiplex PCR; TCRdb keeps in-frame clones, though not all of them. The repertoire holds 200,000 to 250,000 clones, with roughly 79% as singletons. The clonotype was recovered from a woman aged 40 to 50 in good health and CMV-seronegative. Specimen: PBMCs. The rearrangement links TRBV18 to TRBJ1-6; TRBD1 matches at 7 bases. CDR3 bases: TGTGCCAGCTCACCGCAGGGGGATTCACCCCTCCACTTT. This translates into CASSPQGDSPLHF.